This record covers a single TCR beta chain. Its antigen is unknown. This record belongs to a study of T cell responses to AZD1222 COVID-19 vaccine. Study outcomes and limitations: Two AZD1222 doses significantly raised spike-specific TCR breadth and depth over controls.

Sequencing was performed with immunoSEQ multiplex PCR; in TCRdb, only in-frame clones are kept and a portion is missing. The table has about 120,000 clones, about nine tenths seen once; the top ten hold roughly 2.3%. Trimming removed 5 bases from V and 6 bases from J; junction bases left unmatched: 7. CDR3 length: 15 amino acids. Germline assignment: CDR1 MNHNY and CDR2 SVGAGI (reference sequence). J is TRBJ2-7 and V is TRBV6-6; 13 bases fit TRBD2. Specimen: peripheral blood, collected on day 0 of AZD1222 vaccination. The receptor comes from an adult in good health. CDR3 bases: TGTGCCAGCAGTCCCGGACTAGCGGGAGTAACCGAGCAGTACTTC. Translation gives CASSPGLAGVTEQYF.